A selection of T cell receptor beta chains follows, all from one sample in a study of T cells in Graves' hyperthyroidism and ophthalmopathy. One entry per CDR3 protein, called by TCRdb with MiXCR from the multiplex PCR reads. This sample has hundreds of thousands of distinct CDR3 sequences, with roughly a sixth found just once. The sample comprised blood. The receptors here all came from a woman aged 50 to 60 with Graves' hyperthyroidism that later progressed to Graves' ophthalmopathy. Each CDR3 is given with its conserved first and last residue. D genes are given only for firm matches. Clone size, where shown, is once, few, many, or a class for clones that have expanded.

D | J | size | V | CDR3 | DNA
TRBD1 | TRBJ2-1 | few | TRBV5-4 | CASTETGSSYNEQFF | TGTGCCAGCACCGAGACAGGGAGCTCCTACAATGAGCAGTTCTTC
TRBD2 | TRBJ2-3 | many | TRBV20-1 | CSARSSGGAFGTDTQYF | TGCAGTGCTAGATCTAGCGGGGGGGCCTTTGGTACAGATACGCAGTATTTT
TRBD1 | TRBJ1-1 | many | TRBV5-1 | CASSTVLQGQTEAFF | TGCGCCAGCAGCACGGTTCTACAGGGGCAAACTGAAGCTTTCTTT
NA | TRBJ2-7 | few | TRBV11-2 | CASSPGRTQYEQYF | TGTGCCAGCAGCCCTGGACGGACTCAATACGAGCAGTACTTC
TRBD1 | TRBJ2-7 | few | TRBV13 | CASSLDLGQGDHGEQYF | TGTGCCAGCAGCTTAGATCTTGGACAGGGAGATCATGGCGAGCAGTACTTC
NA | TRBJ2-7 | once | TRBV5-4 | CASSTRLANEQYF | TGTGCCAGCAGCACCCGACTCGCCAACGAGCAGTACTTC
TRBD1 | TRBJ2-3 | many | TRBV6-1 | CASSKTGPGTGYTDTQYF | TGTGCCAGCAGCAAGACGGGACCCGGGACAGGGTACACAGATACGCAGTATTTT
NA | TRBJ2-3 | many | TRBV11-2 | CASSLSSSRGAPDTQYF | TGTGCCAGCAGCTTATCATCCTCTAGGGGGGCCCCAGATACGCAGTATTTT
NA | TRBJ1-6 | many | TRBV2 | CASTQEKDSPLHF | TGTGCCAGCACCCAGGAGAAAGATTCACCCCTCCACTTT
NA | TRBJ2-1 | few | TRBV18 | CASSPPESFSYNEQFF | TGTGCCAGCTCACCACCGGAAAGTTTCTCCTACAATGAGCAGTTCTTC
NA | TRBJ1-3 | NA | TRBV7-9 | CAIRNDYDSGNTIYF | TGTGCCATCAGAAACGACTACGACTCTGGAAACACCATATATTTT
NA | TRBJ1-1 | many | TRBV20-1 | CSARLVLLGTEAFF | TGCAGTGCTAGATTGGTCTTACTAGGCACTGAAGCTTTCTTT
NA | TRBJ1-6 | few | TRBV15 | CATSRGDYNSPLHF | TGTGCCACCAGCAGAGGCGACTATAATTCACCCCTCCACTTT
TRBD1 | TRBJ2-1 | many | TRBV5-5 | CASEYSGGEQFF | TGTGCCAGCGAATACTCAGGGGGCGAGCAGTTCTTC
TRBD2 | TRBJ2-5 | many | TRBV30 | CAWSSGGMAQETQYF | TGTGCCTGGAGTTCGGGGGGGATGGCCCAAGAGACCCAGTACTTC
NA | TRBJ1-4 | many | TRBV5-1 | CASSPSRGLYEKLFF | TGTGCCAGCTCACCAAGCAGGGGTTTATACGAAAAACTGTTTTTT
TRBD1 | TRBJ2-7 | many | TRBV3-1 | CASSPGTDPYEQYF | TGTGCCAGCAGCCCCGGGACAGACCCCTACGAGCAGTACTTC
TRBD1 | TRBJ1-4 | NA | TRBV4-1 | CASSPQGAWEKLFF | TGCGCCAGCAGCCCCCAGGGGGCTTGGGAAAAACTGTTTTTT
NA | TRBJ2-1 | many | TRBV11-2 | CASSWGGLGNEQFF | TGTGCCAGCAGCTGGGGGGGGCTGGGCAATGAGCAGTTCTTC
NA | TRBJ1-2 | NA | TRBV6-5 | CASIRWGVGYGYTF | TGTGCCAGCATTAGATGGGGGGTGGGTTATGGCTACACCTTC